Below are 20 T cell receptor beta chains sequenced from a single sample in a study of blood T cell repertoires in COVID-19. Clones were sequenced by immunoSEQ multiplex PCR, and TCRdb holds only the in-frame ones, with some missing. The sample holds approximately 280,000 clones, roughly nine tenths seen once. Sequencing was performed on peripheral blood. All receptors derive from a man in his fifties or sixties with acute or convalescent COVID-19.

The rearrangement uses TRBV11-2 and TRBJ2-5, with D hard to call. CDR1 and CDR2 (germline): SGHAT, FQNNGV. Trimming cost V 3 bases and J 3 bases, with 11 bases left between them. CDR3 size: 14 residues. CDR3 amino acids: CASSLVLEKETQYF. DNA for the CDR3: TGTGCCAGCAGCTTGGTCCTAGAGAAAGAGACCCAGTACTTC.

The chain carries TRBV2 and TRBJ2-1; 12 bases fit TRBD1. The CDR3 consists of 16 residues. In germline, CDR1 is SNHLY, CDR2 FYNNEI. V lost 6 bases and J lost 9; bases outside the gene matches: 12. For the CDR3, the DNA is TGTGCCAGCAGGCCACCGGGACAGGGGGCGTCCAGTGAGCAGTTCTTC. Its protein is CASRPPGQGASSEQFF.

This sequence joins TRBV6-5 and TRBJ2-5; D is possibly TRBD2 (5 bases). V shed 2 bases and J shed 5 bases, with 9 bases lying between them. Per the germline V gene, CDR1 is MNHEY and CDR2 is SVGAGI. This CDR3 region has 13 residues. CDR3 in DNA: TGTGCCAGCAGTTACCCCTGGGAGGAGACCCAGTACTTC. Its protein is CASSYPWEETQYF.

This chain joins TRBV6-5 and TRBJ2-1; possible D gene TRBD1, 6 bases. V gave up 5 bases and J gave up 7 bases, with 12 bases separating them. The germline V gene has CDR1 MNHEY and CDR2 SVGAGI. The CDR3 covers 13 residues. Written as DNA, the CDR3 is TGTGCCAGCAGTCCCGGGACAAATAATGAGCAGTTCTTC. The encoded protein is CASSPGTNNEQFF.

The table lists this clone with a count of one. This chain joins TRBV25-1 and TRBJ2-3, with 8 bases aligning to TRBD1. The length of the CDR3 is 14 residues. The V gene end was trimmed by 3 bases and the J gene end by 6 bases; junction bases not matched to a gene: 5. Germline V gives CDR1 MGHDK, CDR2 SYGVNS. This CDR3 is CASSETGARDTQYF. The CDR3 bases are TGTGCCAGCAGTGAGACAGGGGCTCGGGATACGCAGTATTTT.

This clone was counted once. The chain uses TRBV5-6 and TRBJ2-1; the match to TRBD2 covers 11 bases. CDR3 size: 16 residues. J was trimmed by 7 bases and V by 3 bases; bases with no gene match: 9. Germline assignment: CDR1 SGHDT and CDR2 YYEEEE. The CDR3 spells CASSSRLAGFWNEQFF. The CDR3 nucleotides read TGTGCCAGCAGCTCCCGACTAGCGGGGTTCTGGAATGAGCAGTTCTTC. Supplemented by reference TRBV5-6 and TRBJ2-1, the full variable domain reads DAGVTQSPTHLIKTRGQQVTLRCSPKSGHDTVSWYQQALGQGPQFIFQYYEEEERQRGNFPDRFSGHQFPNYSSELNVNALLLGDSALYLCASSSRLAGFWNEQFFGPGTRLTVL.

This chain links TRBV10-3 with TRBJ2-2; D unresolved. The germline CDR1 and CDR2 sequences are ENHRY and SYGVKD. This CDR3 is 13 amino acids long. The CDR3 spells CAGASLNTGELFF. In DNA, the CDR3 is TGTGCGGGCGCCTCTCTTAACACCGGGGAGCTGTTTTTT.

The chain links TRBV30 to TRBJ2-3; perhaps TRBD2 as D (5 bases). The CDR3 covers 15 residues. Germline V gene data show CDR1 as GTSNPN and CDR2 as SVGIG (reference sequence). The germline V and J ends were trimmed by 2 bases and 8 bases, with 20 bases remaining between them. CDR3 protein: CAWSFPRTAVGTQYF. The CDR3 DNA follows: TGTGCCTGGAGTTTCCCTAGGACTGCGGTAGGTACGCAGTATTTT.

The V gene is TRBV18, the J gene TRBJ2-7; 12 bases align to TRBD1. Trimming removed 4 bases from V and 6 bases from J; junction bases left unmatched: 10. Germline-derived CDR1 and CDR2 are KGHSH and LQKENI. CDR3 length: 16 amino acids. The CDR3 is CASSQIPGQGASEQYF. The CDR3 DNA sequence: TGTGCCAGCTCACAGATTCCGGGACAGGGGGCGAGCGAGCAGTACTTC.

This CDR3 is CATSRGAEEQYF. The CDR3 region has the DNA TGTGCCACCAGCAGGGGTGCGGAAGAGCAGTACTTC. The gene calls are TRBV15 and TRBJ2-7; D is unclear. V was trimmed by 3 bases and J by 7 bases, leaving 10 bases between them. CDR1 is LNHNV and CDR2 is YYDKDF in the germline V gene (reference sequence). The CDR3 runs 12 residues. Using reference TRBV15 and TRBJ2-7 for the parts outside the CDR3, the full variable domain is DAMVIQNPRYQVTQFGKPVTLSCSQTLNHNVMYWYQQKSSQAPKLLFHYYDKDFNNEADTPDNFQSRRPNTSFCFLDIRSPGLGDTAMYLCATSRGAEEQYFGPGTRLTVT.

This chain connects TRBV30 to TRBJ1-1, with D tentatively TRBD1 (5 bases). V shed 2 bases and J shed 7 bases, with 14 bases lying between them. This CDR3 region has 13 residues. Germline values: CDR1 GTSNPN, CDR2 SVGIG (reference sequence). CDR3 sequence (DNA): TGTGCCTGGAGTCCAGATCCAGGGATTGAAGCTTTCTTT. Protein sequence: CAWSPDPGIEAFF.

This clone was observed a few times. The chain recombines TRBV11-2 with TRBJ2-7, with D uncertain. Trimming shortened V by 0 bases and J by 1 base, and 10 bases separated the two germline ends. The germline V gene has CDR1 SGHAT and CDR2 FQNNGV. The CDR3 is made up of 15 amino acids. The CDR3 spells CASSLEVGSSYEQYF. The CDR3 DNA sequence: TGTGCCAGCAGCTTAGAGGTTGGCAGTTCCTACGAGCAGTACTTC. Based on the CDR3 plus reference TRBV11-2 and TRBJ2-7, the full variable domain is EAGVAQSPRYKIIEKRQSVAFWCNPISGHATLYWYQQILGQGPKLLIQFQNNGVVDDSQLPKDRFSAERLKGVDSTLKIQPAKLEDSAVYLCASSLEVGSSYEQYFGPGTRLTVT.

The gene calls are TRBV9 and TRBJ2-1, with TRBD2 matching 7 bases. CDR3 size: 16 residues. The ends lost 0 bases at V and 3 bases at J; junction bases unmatched: 6. Germline V CDR1 and CDR2: SGDLS, YYNGEE. The chain's CDR3 is CASSVAGAGVYNEQFF. The CDR3 DNA follows: TGTGCCAGCAGCGTAGCTGGGGCGGGGGTCTACAATGAGCAGTTCTTC. Filled out from reference TRBV9 and TRBJ2-1, the complete variable domain reads DSGVTQTPKHLITATGQRVTLRCSPRSGDLSVYWYQQSLDQGLQFLIQYYNGEERAKGNILERFSAQQFPDLHSELNLSSLELGDSALYFCASSVAGAGVYNEQFFGPGTRLTVL.

The chain couples TRBV6-8 to TRBJ2-7, with D possibly being TRBD2 (6 bases). Per germline, CDR1 MNHGY and CDR2 SAAAGT. The CDR3 consists of 16 residues. V lost 6 bases to trimming and J lost 1 base, with 19 bases between them. CDR3 DNA sequence: TGTGCCAGCAGACTACAACGGGGCGCGGGGTCCTACGAGCAGTACTTC. Amino acid sequence: CASRLQRGAGSYEQYF.

The CDR3 DNA follows: TGCGCCAGCAGATCCGGGACAGGGGAATCACCCCTCCACTTT. This translates into CASRSGTGESPLHF. J is TRBJ1-6 and V is TRBV10-1, with 10 bases lining up with TRBD1. V trimming: 6 bases; J trimming: 10 bases; junction bases outside the gene matches: 6. In germline, CDR1 is WNHNN, CDR2 SYGVQD (reference sequence). The CDR3 contains 14 residues.

CDR3 protein: CASSPNQGAGNEKLFF. As DNA, the CDR3 is TGCGCCAGCAGCCCAAACCAGGGGGCAGGGAATGAAAAACTGTTTTTT. V is TRBV4-1 and J is TRBJ1-4, with 8 bases aligning to TRBD1. The CDR3 loop spans 16 amino acids. The trim removed 4 bases at V and 5 bases at J, leaving 9 bases unmatched. Germline-derived CDR1 and CDR2 are MGHRA and YSYEKL.

The rearrangement uses TRBV4-2 and TRBJ2-1; 7 bases align to TRBD2. Per the germline V gene, CDR1 is LGHNA and CDR2 is YNFKEQ. The CDR3 totals 15 residues. V lost 1 base and J lost 5; bases outside the gene matches: 5. Written as DNA, the CDR3 is TGTGCCAGCAGCCAAGGGAGCGGGGCCCACAATGAGCAGTTCTTC. Amino acids: CASSQGSGAHNEQFF.

The genes are TRBV29-1 and TRBJ2-2; 8 nucleotides match TRBD1. The CDR3 is 15 residues long. The germline V gene encodes CDR1 SQVTM and CDR2 ANQGSEA. Germline trimming cut 7 bases from V and 1 base from J; bases unmatched to any gene: 8. In DNA, the CDR3 is TGCAGCGCTAGAGCCGGGACAGGGAACACCGGGGAGCTGTTTTTT. Residues: CSARAGTGNTGELFF.

This rearrangement joins TRBV4-1 to TRBJ1-1; 7 nucleotides line up with TRBD1. The CDR3 spans 16 residues. Germline assignment: CDR1 MGHRA and CDR2 YSYEKL. With 0 bases clipped from V and 4 bases from J, the junction kept 8 bases outside the gene matches. DNA of the CDR3: TGCGCCAGCAGCCAAGATCAAGGGGGCAAGGGCACTGAAGCTTTCTTT. Its protein is CASSQDQGGKGTEAFF.

The V and J genes are TRBV3-1 (or the pseudogene TRBV3-2) and TRBJ1-4, with TRBD1 matching over 7 bases. V lost 5 bases and J lost 7; bases outside the gene matches: 10. The germline gives CDR1 LGHDT, CDR2 YNNKEL (reference sequence). The CDR3 length is 15 residues. CDR3 DNA sequence: TGTGCCAGCAGCTACCGACAGGGCCGGACTGAAAAACTGTTTTTT. Translating gives CASSYRQGRTEKLFF.